This note documents a single T cell receptor beta chain sequence. The antigen it binds to is not known. Per-base quality was not reported, and no clone a single base away is much larger than it. Participants in the prospective study were enrolled through a virtual design, were aged roughly 18 to 100 years, and lived in roughly 24 United States geographic areas. Cohort assignment in the prospective study relied on participant-reported clinical history from a screening survey and a study questionnaire. In the prospective study, mobile phlebotomists collected whole blood, serum and a nasopharyngeal or oropharyngeal swab from each participant. Prospective study participants could optionally give additional blood draws and questionnaires over an approximately 2-month period. Prospective study blood samples were shipped either frozen or at room temperature before DNA extraction. The data derive from a study of blood T cell repertoires in COVID-19 (dated by TCRdb to 2018 to 2020). Describing the broader study: Samples from collaborators originated in the United States, Italy and Spain and spanned both the acute and convalescent phases of COVID-19. The material from the prospective study consisted of cDNA or gDNA derived from T cells, B-cell-depleted T cells, or PBMCs. The dataset comprised deeply sampled blood TCRbeta repertoires from subjects exposed to, actively infected with, or recovered from COVID-19. A freely available public database, intended as a resource for researchers studying the immune response to SARS-CoV-2, is where the repertoires were released. The samples were drawn from two sources: the first 160 participants of the ongoing ImmuneRACE study, and fewer than 1,500 subjects contributed by 6 global collaborators. Nearly every sample came with metadata listing a de-identified subject ID, COVID-19 status, age in years and sex. Where HLA class I and class II types were available, the types were taken from metadata supplied by the sample provider, not from assay-based typing.

The research as a whole found: The amount of clinical and demographic metadata varied by source and participant and was provided uncurated.

The immunoSEQ Assay, a bias-controlled multiplex PCR, was used to amplify TCRbeta CDR3 regions from genomic DNA. On the authors' methods: Nucleated cell counts per sample were estimated from amplification of reference gene primers within the assay. Sequence reads were collapsed and filtered to measure the absolute abundance of every unique TCRbeta CDR3 rearrangement. For each sample, productive Simpson clonality was calculated by taking the square root of Simpson's diversity index across productive rearrangements. TCRdb took this table from immuneACCESS and kept in-frame rearrangements with V and J called. Such tables lack part of the clones; where checked against another copy, unresolved V genes explain under half of the gap, and the rest is unexplained. The V and J calls and clone size come from that table; D and trimming were worked out from the DNA. In all, the sample holds about 220,000 clones, and roughly 89% of those were seen once. The ten largest clones represent less than 4.5% of the sample.

V and J are trimmed by 0 bases and 0 bases, and the gene matches miss 5 bases of the junction. The cysteine opens and the phenylalanine closes a CDR3 of 16 amino acids. Left in the record is the CDR3 DNA by itself, 48 bases read in frame from the first base. The germline V gene encodes CDR1 SGHDT and CDR2 YYEEEE. The receptor was isolated from a woman aged 40 to 50 with acute COVID-19. This sequence uses TRBV5-6 and TRBJ1-1; TRBD1 fits 7 bases in the junction. Sequencing was carried out using PBMCs or T cells enriched from blood (not recorded which). The CDR3 amino acid sequence is: CASSLVTGHMNTEAFF. DNA sequence: TGTGCCAGCAGCTTGGTGACAGGGCACATGAACACTGAAGCTTTCTTT.